This T cell receptor beta chain appears in the sequencing data of a study of blood T cell repertoires in COVID-19. About the research overall: Both acute and convalescent COVID-19 samples were obtained from the United States, Italy and Spain. Sources were T cells, B-cell-depleted T cells, or PBMCs; the material itself was cDNA or gDNA.

Sequencing was performed with immunoSEQ multiplex PCR; in TCRdb, only in-frame clones are kept and a portion is missing. In the table there are fewer than 30,000 clones, around 86% of which are singletons. V lost 3 bases and J lost 4; bases outside the gene matches: 8. The germline V gene has CDR1 LGHNA and CDR2 YNFKEQ. The CDR3 spans 16 residues. The sequence was collected from a man aged 50-59 years with active COVID-19. The chain has TRBV4-2 and TRBJ1-2; 10 nucleotides match TRBD1. The specimen was peripheral blood. This chain's CDR3 is CASSQIDRGLFYGYTF. CDR3 nucleotides: TGTGCCAGCAGCCAGATAGACAGGGGGCTATTCTATGGCTACACCTTC.